These T cell receptor beta chains were read from a single sample in a study of molecular identifiers for immune sequencing clone quantification. TCRdb redid the calling of the PCR reads with MiXCR, one entry per CDR3 protein. The repertoire includes approximately 54,000 distinct CDR3 sequences, 20% to 25% of them detected once, and 1.5% to 2% sits in the top ten. Sample: naive CD8+ T cells from blood, with Jurkat cell RNA spiked in. The receptors originated from a human donor in good health. Some libraries in this study had Jurkat cell RNA spiked in. CDR3s include the opening cysteine and the closing phenylalanine or tryptophan. The order of the fields is CDR3 DNA, CDR3 protein, J gene, V gene, D gene, clone size. A D gene is named only where the DNA matches it firmly. Clone size is shown for a subset of rows, as once, few, many or a class of expanded clone.

TGTGCCAGCAGCCCGGAAGTGATTAGCAATCAGCCCCAGCATTTT | CASSPEVISNQPQHF | TRBJ1-5 | TRBV2 | . | many
TGTGCCAGCAGCTTAGCTGAGTACACTGCCTACGAGCAGTACTTC | CASSLAEYTAYEQYF | TRBJ2-7 | TRBV7-9 | . | many
TGCGCCAGCAGCTTGGGGGGCAGGGCGGACACTGAAGCTTTCTTT | CASSLGGRADTEAFF | TRBJ1-1 | TRBV5-1 | . | many
TGTGCCAGCAGCACCGGGACAGTGGATGAGCAGTTCTTC | CASSTGTVDEQFF | TRBJ2-1 | TRBV7-9 | TRBD1 | .
TGTGCCAGCAGTTTAAGGGGACGAAACTATGGCTACACCTTC | CASSLRGRNYGYTF | TRBJ1-2 | TRBV27 | . | many
TGTGCCAGCACCCCCGACAGTAGGTGGACTGAAGCTTTCTTT | CASTPDSRWTEAFF | TRBJ1-1 | TRBV27 | . | many
TGTGCCAGCACCTTTGGGGGGGGGAACACTGAAGCTTTCTTT | CASTFGGGNTEAFF | TRBJ1-1 | TRBV28 | . | few
TGCAGTACTAGCGGGGGGGACCCCTCCTACGAGCAGTACTTC | CSTSGGDPSYEQYF | TRBJ2-7 | TRBV20-1 | TRBD2 | .
TGTGCCAGCAGCCAAGACGGTATAGGGACTAGCGGTAACAATGAGCAGTTCTTC | CASSQDGIGTSGNNEQFF | TRBJ2-1 | TRBV4-2 | TRBD2 | many
TGTGCCAGCAGCCCCCTTAACACCGGGGAGCTGTTTTTT | CASSPLNTGELFF | TRBJ2-2 | TRBV14 | . | many
TGTGCCAGCAGCCCTAGTGTGAACACTGAAGCTTTCTTT | CASSPSVNTEAFF | TRBJ1-1 | TRBV7-9 | . | .
TGTGCCTGGAGTTCTGGACAGGGGATTTCTGAAGCTTTCTTT | CAWSSGQGISEAFF | TRBJ1-1 | TRBV30 | TRBD1 | many
TGCAGCGTACGGACAGAGCCTTCCTACGAGCAGTACTTC | CSVRTEPSYEQYF | TRBJ2-7 | TRBV29-1 | . | many
TGTGCCAGCAGCCCTGGGGCTAGCCTAACCGGGGAGCTGTTTTTT | CASSPGASLTGELFF | TRBJ2-2 | TRBV4-2 | . | many
TGCGCCAGCAGCTTGGCCCCGTGGACAGGGGTTGAAAAACTGTTTTTT | CASSLAPWTGVEKLFF | TRBJ1-4 | TRBV5-1 | TRBD1 | many
TGTGCCAGCAGCGTCGGGGCGCACAGGTCCTCCTACGAGCAGTACTTC | CASSVGAHRSSYEQYF | TRBJ2-7 | TRBV2 | . | many
TGTGCCATCAGTGAGATGCAGGAGCCCCAGTACTTC | CAISEMQEPQYF | TRBJ2-5 | TRBV10-3 | . | .
TGTGCCAGCAGTTATATTCGGTCCGGGACCCAGTACTTC | CASSYIRSGTQYF | TRBJ2-5 | TRBV6-5 | . | many
TGCGCCAGCAGCTCCGTTAGCTCCTACGAGCAGTACTTC | CASSSVSSYEQYF | TRBJ2-7 | TRBV5-1 | . | many
TGTGCCAGCAGCATCGGGACAGGGGGTTTTTACGAGCAGTACTTC | CASSIGTGGFYEQYF | TRBJ2-7 | TRBV6-5 | TRBD1 | many
TGTGCCAGCAGCCCCTTAGCGGGGGGCTATGCGGCATCAGATACGCAGTATTTT | CASSPLAGGYAASDTQYF | TRBJ2-3 | TRBV3-1 | TRBD2 | many
TGTGCCAGCAGTGAAACTAGCAGAAACACAGGGGAGCTGTTTTTT | CASSETSRNTGELFF | TRBJ2-2 | TRBV6-1 | . | .
TGTGCCAGCAGGACCACAGGGGGCAATCAGCCCCAGCATTTT | CASRTTGGNQPQHF | TRBJ1-5 | TRBV27 | TRBD1 | many
TGTGCCGAAGGTGGGGCAGGGGGCAATGAGCAGTTCTTC | CAEGGAGGNEQFF | TRBJ2-1 | TRBV12-3/TRBV12-4 | TRBD1 | many
TGTGCCAGCAGACCCCCGGGACAGGGCGATACGCAGTATTTT | CASRPPGQGDTQYF | TRBJ2-3 | TRBV28 | TRBD1 | many
TGTGCCAGTAGTGCCCACAGGAGAAATCAGCCCCAGCATTTT | CASSAHRRNQPQHF | TRBJ1-5 | TRBV19 | . | many
TGTGCCAGCAGTACACGCCTCGGAGAGACCCAGTACTTC | CASSTRLGETQYF | TRBJ2-5 | TRBV6-5 | . | many
TGTGCCAGCAGCCCCAGGACTAGCTTTAACAATGAGCAGTTCTTC | CASSPRTSFNNEQFF | TRBJ2-1 | TRBV9 | TRBD2 | many
TGTGCCAGCAGTGCCGACAACTATAATTCACCCCTCCCCTTT | CASSADNYNSPLPF | TRBJ1-6 | TRBV6-2/TRBV6-3 | . | .